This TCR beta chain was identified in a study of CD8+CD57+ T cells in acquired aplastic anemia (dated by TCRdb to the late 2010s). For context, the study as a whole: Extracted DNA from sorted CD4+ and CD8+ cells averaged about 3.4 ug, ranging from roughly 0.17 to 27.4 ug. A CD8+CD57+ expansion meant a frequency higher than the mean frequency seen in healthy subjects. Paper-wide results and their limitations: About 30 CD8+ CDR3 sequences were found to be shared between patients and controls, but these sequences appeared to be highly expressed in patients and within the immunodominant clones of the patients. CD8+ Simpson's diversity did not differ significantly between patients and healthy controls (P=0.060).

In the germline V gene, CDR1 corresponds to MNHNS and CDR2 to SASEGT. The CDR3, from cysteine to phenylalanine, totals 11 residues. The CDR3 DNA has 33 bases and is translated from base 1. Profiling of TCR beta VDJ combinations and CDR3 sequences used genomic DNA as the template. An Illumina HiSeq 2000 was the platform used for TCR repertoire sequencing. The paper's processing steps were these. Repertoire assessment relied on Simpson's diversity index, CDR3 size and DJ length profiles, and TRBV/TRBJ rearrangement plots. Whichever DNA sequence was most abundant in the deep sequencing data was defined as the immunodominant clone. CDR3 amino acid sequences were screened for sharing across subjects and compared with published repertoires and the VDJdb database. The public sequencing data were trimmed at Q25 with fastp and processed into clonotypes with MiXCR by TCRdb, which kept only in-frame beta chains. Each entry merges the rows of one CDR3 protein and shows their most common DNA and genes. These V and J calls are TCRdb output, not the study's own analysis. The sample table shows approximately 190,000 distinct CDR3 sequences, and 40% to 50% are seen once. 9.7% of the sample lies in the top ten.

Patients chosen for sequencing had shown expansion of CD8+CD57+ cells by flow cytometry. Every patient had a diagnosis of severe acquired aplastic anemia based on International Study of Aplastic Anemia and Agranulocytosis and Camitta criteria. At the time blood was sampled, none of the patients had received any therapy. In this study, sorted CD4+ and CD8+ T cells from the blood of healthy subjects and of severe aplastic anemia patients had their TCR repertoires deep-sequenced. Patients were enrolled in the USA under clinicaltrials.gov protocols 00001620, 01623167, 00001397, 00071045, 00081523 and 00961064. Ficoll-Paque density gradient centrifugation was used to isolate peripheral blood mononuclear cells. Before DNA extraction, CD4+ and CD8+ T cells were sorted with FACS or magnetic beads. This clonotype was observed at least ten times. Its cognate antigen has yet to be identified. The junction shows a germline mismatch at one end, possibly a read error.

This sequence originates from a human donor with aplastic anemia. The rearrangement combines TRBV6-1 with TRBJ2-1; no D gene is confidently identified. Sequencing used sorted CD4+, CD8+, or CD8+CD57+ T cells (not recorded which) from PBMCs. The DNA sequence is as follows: TGTGCCAGCTGTGACTACAATGAGCAGTTCTTC. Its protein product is CASCDYNEQFF.